This TCR beta chain was identified in a study of immune cell composition in non-small cell lung cancer. Background on the study: Histologic subtype was mainly adenocarcinoma or squamous cell carcinoma. General observations from the study: Tumour-associated clones >0.5% occurred in roughly 30% of adenocarcinomas, about 69% of squamous. No significant correlation existed between pack-years smoked and tumour clonality.

Points on this clone: The antigen is unknown.

Frozen unsorted single-cell suspensions supplied the genomic DNA. Data came from immunoSEQ multiplex PCR; TCRdb stores just in-frame clones and leaves some out. The sample lists 5,600 or so clones, just under 80% seen once, with 6% to 9.5% in the top ten. The V gene end was trimmed by 5 bases and the J gene end by 7 bases; junction bases not matched to a gene: 3. The germline CDR1 and CDR2 sequences are LNHNV and YYDKDF (reference sequence). This CDR3 has 15 residues. The sequenced material came from lung tumor tissue. This TCR derives from a human donor with non-small cell lung cancer. The chain joins TRBV15 to TRBJ1-6; 12 bases fit TRBD1. The CDR3 sequence is CATSGTGGLNSPLHF. The CDR3 bases are TGTGCCACCAGCGGGACAGGGGGCTTGAATTCACCCCTCCACTTT. The variable domain in full, completed from reference TRBV15 and TRBJ1-6, reads DAMVIQNPRYQVTQFGKPVTLSCSQTLNHNVMYWYQQKSSQAPKLLFHYYDKDFNNEADTPDNFQSRRPNTSFCFLDIRSPGLGDTAMYLCATSGTGGLNSPLHFGNGTRLTVT.